The 23 T cell receptor beta chains in this list originate from one sample, sequenced in a study of blood T cell repertoires in COVID-19. The data were produced by immunoSEQ multiplex PCR, yet TCRdb's version contains in-frame clones alone and is incomplete. The table lists 130,000 to 150,000 clones, 88% of them singletons. Input material: peripheral blood. Every receptor here comes from a human donor in a cohort sampled during active COVID-19.

The chain couples TRBV4-1 to TRBJ2-1, with 8 bases lining up with TRBD2. The CDR3 is made up of 18 amino acids. The V gene's germline CDR1 is MGHRA and CDR2 YSYEKL. V gave up 6 bases and J gave up 0 bases; unmatched junction bases: 13. CDR3 loop: CASRPSGGLPSSYNEQFF. CDR3 bases: TGCGCCAGCAGACCCTCGGGGGGGCTTCCCAGCTCCTACAATGAGCAGTTCTTC.

J is TRBJ1-1 and V is TRBV5-6, with 9 bases fitting TRBD1. Losses at the gene ends were 2 bases for V and 3 bases for J; bases not matched to a gene: 8. The V gene's germline CDR1 is SGHDT and CDR2 YYEEEE. CDR3 length equals 16 residues. The CDR3 loop is CASSFGTGWEDTEAFF. The CDR3 DNA is TGTGCCAGCAGCTTTGGGACAGGGTGGGAGGACACTGAAGCTTTCTTT.

The V and J genes are TRBV24-1 and TRBJ2-2; TRBD1 agrees at 9 bases. V shed 9 bases and J 3 bases; nucleotides not matched to a gene: 13. Germline V CDR1 and CDR2: KGHDR, SFDVKD. The CDR3 runs 17 residues. CDR3 sequence (DNA): TGTGCCACCTCTACCGGACAGGGGTATTACTACACCGGGGAGCTGTTTTTT. Encoded protein: CATSTGQGYYYTGELFF.

V is TRBV28 and J is TRBJ1-2; D is uncertain. This CDR3 spans 11 amino acids. The V end lost 5 bases, the J end lost 5 bases, and 6 bases lay between the germline ends. CDR1 MDHEN and CDR2 SYDVKM come from the germline V gene. CDR3: CASSQTYGYTF. CDR3 DNA sequence: TGTGCCAGCAGTCAGACATATGGCTACACCTTC.

The rearrangement joins TRBV27 to TRBJ1-5; tentatively, D is TRBD1 (6 bases). This CDR3 is built from 17 residues. Germline CDR1 reads MNHEY; CDR2 reads SMNVEV (reference sequence). Trimming shortened V by 10 bases and J by 0 bases, and 22 bases separated the two germline ends. CDR3 nucleotide sequence: TGTGCCACCACCAAGCAGGGGACACGATATAGCAATCAGCCCCAGCATTTT. The encoded protein is CATTKQGTRYSNQPQHF.

This chain joins TRBV28 and TRBJ1-1, with D unresolved. V shed 3 bases and J shed 0 bases, with 2 bases lying between them. In germline, CDR1 is MDHEN, CDR2 SYDVKM. The CDR3 covers 12 residues. The chain's CDR3 is CASSFMNTEAFF. The DNA of the CDR3 is TGTGCCAGCAGTTTTATGAACACTGAAGCTTTCTTT.

The genes are TRBV7-9 and TRBJ1-1; 10 bases align to TRBD1. The V gene end was trimmed by 1 base and the J gene end by 6 bases; junction bases not matched to a gene: 8. CDR3 length: 16 residues. CDR1 is SEHNR, CDR2 FQNEAQ, per germline (reference sequence). The CDR3 reads CASSLGQGAVFSEAFF. Here the CDR3 DNA reads TGTGCCAGCAGCTTAGGACAGGGGGCGGTATTCTCTGAAGCTTTCTTT. Combining the CDR3 with reference TRBV7-9 and TRBJ1-1 gives the whole variable domain DTGVSQNPRHKITKRGQNVTFRCDPISEHNRLYWYRQTLGQGPEFLTYFQNEAQLEKSRLLSDRFSAERPKGSFSTLEIQRTEQGDSAMYLCASSLGQGAVFSEAFFGQGTRLTVV.

This chain joins TRBV18 and TRBJ1-3; no clear D. V was pared by 6 bases and J by 0 bases, with 21 bases between. The CDR3 consists of 18 residues. Germline CDR1 is KGHSH and CDR2 is LQKENI. The CDR3: CASSPTSHSRVSGNTIYF. As DNA, the CDR3 is TGTGCCAGCTCGCCCACCTCCCACTCCCGGGTCTCTGGAAACACCATATATTTT.

The chain is built from TRBV6-5 and TRBJ1-3, with a tentative D call TRBD1 (6 bases). Looked up from germline, CDR1 is MNHEY and CDR2 is SVGAGI. The CDR3 extends over 15 amino acids. Trimming pared 8 bases from V and 8 bases from J, leaving 22 bases between. This chain's CDR3 is CASDPSAGARDTIYF. In nucleotides, the CDR3 is TGTGCCAGCGATCCCTCTGCGGGGGCCAGGGACACCATATATTTT.

The chain is built from TRBV7-3 and TRBJ2-1, with D possibly being TRBD2 (5 bases). Germline V gives CDR1 SGHTA, CDR2 FQGTGA. This CDR3 has 14 amino acids. Trimming cost V 8 bases and J 7 bases, with 18 bases left between them. The CDR3 here is CASGGGGLGNEQFF. The CDR3 DNA follows: TGTGCCAGCGGTGGCGGCGGGTTAGGGAATGAGCAGTTCTTC.

The rearrangement links TRBV7-2 to TRBJ1-1, with TRBD1 matching 7 bases. The germline gives CDR1 SGHTA, CDR2 FQGNSA. The V segment lost 1 base and the J segment 3 bases; nucleotides outside the gene matches: 2. The CDR3 contains 14 residues. As DNA, the CDR3 is TGTGCCAGCAGCTTAGGACAGGGACACACTGAAGCTTTCTTT. Its translation is CASSLGQGHTEAFF.

About this clone: The same CDR3 arises from other DNA sequences in this sample as well. The rearrangement joins TRBV29-1 to TRBJ1-4; tentative D call: TRBD1 (6 bases). Germline assignment: CDR1 SQVTM and CDR2 ANQGSEA. The CDR3 consists of 11 residues. The V and J ends lost 7 bases and 4 bases respectively, with 7 bases between them. Here the CDR3 DNA reads TGCAGCGGGACAGTTAATGAAAAACTGTTTTTT. It translates to CSGTVNEKLFF.

V is TRBV28 and J is TRBJ2-1, with D perhaps TRBD2 (6 bases). Deletions cut 5 bases from V and 9 bases from J, with 11 bases between. This CDR3 has 12 residues. Germline-derived CDR1 and CDR2 are MDHEN and SYDVKM. CDR3 coding DNA: TGTGCCAGCAGTCAGGGACTTGTTGAGCAGTTCTTC. Translating it yields CASSQGLVEQFF.

The V gene is TRBV27, the J gene TRBJ2-2; TRBD1 matches at 7 bases. The V and J ends lost 3 bases and 2 bases, in that order; junction bases with no gene match: 3. CDR1 is MNHEY, CDR2 SMNVEV, per germline (reference sequence). The CDR3 spans 15 residues. The CDR3: CASSFDRANTGELFF. DNA for the CDR3: TGTGCCAGCAGTTTTGACAGGGCTAACACCGGGGAGCTGTTTTTT.

This clone appeared once. The chain is built from TRBV29-1 and TRBJ1-2; maybe TRBD1 (6 bases). CDR3 length: 12 amino acids. Germline assignment: CDR1 SQVTM and CDR2 ANQGSEA. Trimming shortened V by 3 bases and J by 6 bases, and 11 bases separated the two germline ends. CDR3 in amino acids: CSVDRGSDGYTF. In DNA, the CDR3 is TGCAGCGTTGACAGGGGCAGCGATGGCTACACCTTC.

The chain recombines TRBV7-2 with TRBJ2-7; 7 bases map to TRBD1. CDR3 size: 14 residues. V trimming: 6 bases; J trimming: 3 bases; junction bases outside the gene matches: 8. Per the germline V gene, CDR1 is SGHTA and CDR2 is FQGNSA. CDR3 region: CASRWDSPHYEQYF. For the CDR3, the DNA is TGTGCCAGCAGGTGGGACAGTCCACACTACGAGCAGTACTTC.

This clone was recorded once. The chain links TRBV15 to TRBJ2-7; TRBD1 is a possible D gene (6 bases). The germline gives CDR1 LNHNV, CDR2 YYDKDF (reference sequence). The V gene lost 3 bases and the J gene lost 3 bases, with 9 bases spanning the gap. This CDR3 spans 13 amino acids. As DNA, the CDR3 is TGTGCCACCAGCAGGCGAGGGGGCTACGAGCAGTACTTC. Translation gives CATSRRGGYEQYF. Full variable domain (missing parts from reference TRBV15 and TRBJ2-7): DAMVIQNPRYQVTQFGKPVTLSCSQTLNHNVMYWYQQKSSQAPKLLFHYYDKDFNNEADTPDNFQSRRPNTSFCFLDIRSPGLGDTAMYLCATSRRGGYEQYFGPGTRLTVT.

V usage is TRBV6-4 and J usage is TRBJ1-6; D may be TRBD1 (6 bases). CDR3 size: 15 residues. The germline V gene encodes CDR1 MRHNA and CDR2 SNTAGT. The ends were cut back, 6 bases at V and 6 bases at J, with 15 bases in the middle. CDR3 residues: CASSSTGQPNSPLHF. DNA for the CDR3: TGTGCCAGCAGCTCGACCGGACAGCCTAATTCACCCCTCCACTTT.

J is TRBJ2-1 and V is TRBV21-1; the D segment call TRBD1 is taken from the table without a DNA check. TRBV21-1 is assigned pseudogene status. CDR3 length: 18 amino acids. The CDR3 bases are TGTGCCAGCAGCAAAGCCGGGTGGGTGAAGGGGGCTTGGGGTGAGCAGTTCTTC. It specifies CASSKAGWVKGAWGEQFF.

The chain couples TRBV5-5 to TRBJ2-3; D gene uncertain. The CDR3 length is 14 residues. Trimming shortened V by 5 bases and J by 0 bases, and 10 bases separated the two germline ends. Germline CDR1 and CDR2: SGHKS and YYEKEE (reference sequence). CDR3 DNA sequence: TGTGCCAGCAGACACGGGTATAGCACAGATACGCAGTATTTT. It encodes CASRHGYSTDTQYF.

For the CDR3, the DNA is TGTGCCAGCAGCTTGGCCGGGACTAGCGGGAGAGATACGCAGTATTTT. Its protein is CASSLAGTSGRDTQYF. V usage is TRBV7-2 and J usage is TRBJ2-3, with 14 nucleotides matching TRBD2. From germline, CDR1 is SGHTA and CDR2 FQGNSA. The J segment lost 5 bases and the V segment lost 3 bases, leaving 4 bases of the junction unmatched. There are 16 residues in the CDR3.

The CDR3 here is CASSATGDSNYGYTF. The CDR3 DNA follows: TGTGCCAGCAGTGCCACAGGGGATTCTAACTATGGCTACACCTTC. J is TRBJ1-2 and V is TRBV6-2 or TRBV6-3; 7 nucleotides align to TRBD1. Trimming took 5 bases from V and 0 from J; bases not matched to a gene: 6. This CDR3 comprises 15 residues. From germline, CDR1 is MNHEY and CDR2 SVGEGT.

The chain recombines TRBV6-5 with TRBJ2-5; tentatively, D is TRBD1 (7 bases). The CDR3 has 14 residues. Trimming removed 5 bases from V and 2 bases from J, with 12 bases in between. Germline V gene lookup returns CDR1 MNHEY and CDR2 SVGAGI. In DNA, the CDR3 is TGTGCCAGCAGTCGGAGGGGGCCTCAAGAGACCCAGTACTTC. It encodes CASSRRGPQETQYF.